These 25 T cell receptor beta chains originate from one sample sequenced in a study of cytomegalovirus exposure and HLA in healthy donors. The PCR contained 60 Vbeta and 13 Jbeta primers. Repertoires were generated with immunoSEQ multiplex PCR, while TCRdb's copy carries only in-frame clones and drops some. Seen here are approximately 110,000 clones, 70% observed once, and the top ten hold 8.5% to 9.5%. The sample consisted of PBMCs. The source is a man aged 25-40 years in good health and CMV-seropositive.

This chain joins TRBV19 and TRBJ1-5; 8 bases are shared with TRBD1. V lost 1 base to trimming and J lost 5 bases; unmatched junction nucleotides: 4. The length of the CDR3 is 15 residues. The germline V gene has CDR1 LNHDA and CDR2 SQIVND (reference sequence). The CDR3 loop reads CASSIGGQAHQPQHF. CDR3 in DNA: TGTGCCAGTAGTATAGGGGGACAGGCGCATCAGCCCCAGCATTTT.

This clone occurred a few times. The chain joins TRBV19 to TRBJ1-3; maybe TRBD1 (6 bases). The CDR3 has 17 residues. V was shortened by 10 bases and J by 0 bases, with 22 bases between the two germline ends. CDR1 is LNHDA and CDR2 is SQIVND in the germline V gene (reference sequence). The CDR3 bases are TGTGCCACCCAATTGGCAGGGGAGCTCTACTCTGGAAACACCATATATTTT. This translates into CATQLAGELYSGNTIYF.

CDR3 sequence (DNA): TGTGCCAGCAGTTCCTTGGAAGGAGTTCTGTCTAATCAGCCCCAGCATTTT. Translated: CASSSLEGVLSNQPQHF. The chain uses TRBV28 and TRBJ1-5; D is undetermined. CDR3 length equals 17 residues. V was clipped by 4 bases and J by 4 bases, with 20 bases between them. Germline V lookup: CDR1 MDHEN, CDR2 SYDVKM.

This clone has a handful of counts. The rearrangement joins TRBV5-1 to TRBJ2-5; 16 bases agree with TRBD2. Germline loops: CDR1 SGHRS, CDR2 YFSETQ. With V trimmed by 0 bases and J by 5 bases, 4 bases remained unmatched. The CDR3 runs 17 residues. In nucleotides, the CDR3 is TGCGCCAGCAGCTTGGCCGGGACTAGCGGGGGGGCGGAGACCCAGTACTTC. Translating gives CASSLAGTSGGAETQYF. Full variable domain (outside the CDR3, taken from reference TRBV5-1 and TRBJ2-5): KAGVTQTPRYLIKTRGQQVTLSCSPISGHRSVSWYQQTPGQGLQFLFEYFSETQRNKGNFPGRFSGRQFSNSRSEMNVSTLELGDSALYLCASSLAGTSGGAETQYFGPGTRLLVL.

The chain combines TRBV30 with TRBJ2-3, with TRBD2 matching 9 bases. Germline V gene lookup returns CDR1 GTSNPN and CDR2 SVGIG (reference sequence). This CDR3 has 15 residues. V lost 0 bases, J lost 5 bases, and 6 bases stayed unmatched. The CDR3 bases are TGTGCCTGGAGTGTGATTAGCGGGAGTCGAGATACGCAGTATTTT. This encodes CAWSVISGSRDTQYF.

The CDR3 protein is CASSLSEGTGGNPNTGELFF. The CDR3 DNA reads as TGCGCCAGCAGCTTGAGCGAAGGGACAGGGGGCAATCCGAACACCGGGGAGCTGTTTTTT. This rearrangement joins TRBV5-1 to TRBJ2-2, with 12 nucleotides matching TRBD1. V lost 1 base to trimming and J lost 0 bases; unmatched junction nucleotides: 10. The CDR3 extends over 20 amino acids. Germline assignment: CDR1 SGHRS and CDR2 YFSETQ. The full variable domain, in which reference TRBV5-1 and TRBJ2-2 provide the parts outside the CDR3, is KAGVTQTPRYLIKTRGQQVTLSCSPISGHRSVSWYQQTPGQGLQFLFEYFSETQRNKGNFPGRFSGRQFSNSRSEMNVSTLELGDSALYLCASSLSEGTGGNPNTGELFFGEGSRLTVL.

The chain has TRBV27 and TRBJ2-2; TRBD2 matches 16 bases. CDR1 and CDR2 (germline): MNHEY, SMNVEV (reference sequence). Trimming took 6 bases from V and 4 from J; bases not matched to a gene: 5. This CDR3 has 17 amino acids. CDR3 amino acids: CASSGTSGRASTGELFF. DNA of the CDR3: TGTGCCAGCAGCGGGACTAGCGGGAGGGCCAGCACCGGGGAGCTGTTTTTT.

V usage is TRBV7-2 and J usage is TRBJ1-1; 8 positions agree with TRBD1. The CDR3 runs to 14 residues. CDR1 is SGHTA, CDR2 FQGNSA, per germline. Trimming took 6 bases from V and 10 from J; bases not matched to a gene: 13. DNA for the CDR3: TGTGCCAGCAGTTCTGAGGGGGCAGGGGGCGTAGCTTTCTTT. Protein: CASSSEGAGGVAFF.

This clone was observed a single time. This chain connects TRBV5-1 to TRBJ2-3, with D possibly TRBD1 on 5 matching bases. V was pared by 3 bases and J by 4 bases, with 9 bases between. The germline V gene has CDR1 SGHRS and CDR2 YFSETQ. The CDR3 runs 13 residues. The CDR3 loop reads CASSWQGADTQYF. For the CDR3, the DNA is TGCGCCAGCAGCTGGCAGGGTGCAGATACGCAGTATTTT.

The genes are TRBV6-1 and TRBJ2-6; D is unclear. V lost 4 bases to trimming and J lost 1 base, with 11 bases between them. The length of the CDR3 is 16 residues. The germline V gene encodes CDR1 MNHNS and CDR2 SASEGT. CDR3 nucleotide sequence: TGTGCCAGCAGTGTAGTCTCAAGATCTGGGGCCAACGTCCTGACTTTC. Translated, it gives CASSVVSRSGANVLTF.

The rearrangement joins TRBV5-4 to TRBJ2-3; tentatively, D is TRBD1 (6 bases). The germline gives CDR1 SGHNT, CDR2 YYREEE (reference sequence). The length of the CDR3 is 19 residues. V lost 8 bases and J 5 bases, leaving 33 bases between the germline ends. This CDR3 is CASTLIGQSTPVRRDTQYF. CDR3 nucleotides: TGTGCCAGTACTTTAATAGGACAGAGTACCCCGGTTCGACGAGATACGCAGTATTTT.

V gene TRBV7-2 combines with J gene TRBJ1-2, with 9 bases lining up with TRBD1. The trim removed 5 bases at V and 5 bases at J, leaving 6 bases unmatched. The germline V gene encodes CDR1 SGHTA and CDR2 FQGNSA. This CDR3 spans 14 amino acids. DNA of the CDR3: TGTGCCAGCAGCCCGGACAGGGGAAGGTATGGCTACACCTTC. Encoded protein: CASSPDRGRYGYTF. Using reference TRBV7-2 and TRBJ1-2 for the parts outside the CDR3, the full variable domain is GAGVSQSPSNKVTEKGKDVELRCDPISGHTALYWYRQSLGQGLEFLIYFQGNSAPDKSGLPSDRFSAERTGGSVSTLTIQRTQQEDSAVYLCASSPDRGRYGYTFGSGTRLTVV.

The chain has TRBV5-4 and TRBJ2-7, with 11 bases that match TRBD2. The CDR3 contains 14 residues. Trimming cost V 0 bases and J 4 bases; bases outside gene matches: 0. Per germline, CDR1 SGHNT and CDR2 YYREEE (reference sequence). This CDR3 is CASSLGTSGYEQYV. In DNA form, the CDR3 reads TGTGCCAGCAGCTTGGGGACTAGCGGGTACGAGCAGTACGTC.

The chain carries TRBV2 and TRBJ2-2, with TRBD2 identical over 10 bases. CDR3 length: 15 residues. Losses at the gene ends were 7 bases for V and 5 bases for J; bases not matched to a gene: 7. Germline values: CDR1 SNHLY, CDR2 FYNNEI. CDR3 sequence reads: CASKGASGSTGELFF. CDR3 nucleotides: TGTGCCAGCAAGGGGGCTAGCGGGAGTACCGGGGAGCTGTTTTTT.

In its sample, this clone was seen once. J is TRBJ2-1 and V is TRBV19; 14 bases are a match to TRBD2. The V gene end was trimmed by 6 bases and the J gene end by 1 base; junction bases not matched to a gene: 11. The CDR3 loop spans 19 amino acids. The germline gives CDR1 LNHDA, CDR2 SQIVND (reference sequence). CDR3 nucleotides: TGTGCCAGTAGCCGCCCGGCGACTAGCGGGAGGGGGTCCTACAATGAGCAGTTCTTC. This codes for CASSRPATSGRGSYNEQFF.

Points on this clone: One end of the junction fails to match germline, which may point to a read error. The chain couples TRBV19 to TRBJ2-1, with D tentatively TRBD2 (5 bases). Germline assignment: CDR1 LNHDA and CDR2 SQIVND (reference sequence). The CDR3 is made up of 14 amino acids. CDR3 sequence: CASTAPGSYNKQFF. For the CDR3, the DNA is TGTGCCAGTACCGCCCCGGGGTCCTACAATAAGCAGTTCTTC.

The chain has TRBV11-3 and TRBJ1-1, with no clear D. This CDR3 contains 13 residues. Germline-derived CDR1 and CDR2 are SGHNT and YENEEA. Trimming left V 6 bases short and J 3 bases short, with 11 bases between. In nucleotides, the CDR3 is TGTGCCAGCAGTAGGGAGTGGGACACTGAAGCTTTCTTT. This sequence encodes CASSREWDTEAFF.

This clone was picked up a small number of times. The V and J genes are TRBV5-4 and TRBJ2-3, with D possibly TRBD1 on 6 matching bases. Germline V gene data show CDR1 as SGHNT and CDR2 as YYREEE (reference sequence). The V end lost 4 bases, the J end lost 6 bases, and 9 bases lay between the germline ends. This CDR3 is 12 amino acids long. The CDR3 DNA is TGTGCCAGCAGCCCCACAGGGGATACGCAGTATTTT. As protein: CASSPTGDTQYF.

The V gene is TRBV6-1, the J gene TRBJ2-1; TRBD1 aligns across 12 bases. Germline values: CDR1 MNHNS, CDR2 SASEGT. With V trimmed by 5 bases and J by 7 bases, 6 bases remained unmatched. The CDR3 has 15 residues. The DNA of the CDR3 is TGTGCCAGCAGTATGGGACAGGGGGCGAAAAATGAGCAGTTCTTC. Its translation is CASSMGQGAKNEQFF.

Here the CDR3 reads CASSSGAEGSYNEQFF. The DNA for the CDR3 is TGTGCCAGCAGCTCCGGAGCGGAAGGCTCCTACAATGAGCAGTTCTTC. The chain links TRBV5-4 to TRBJ2-1; D might be TRBD2 (5 bases). V was cut by 3 bases and J by 0 bases, with 13 bases left in between. In germline, CDR1 is SGHNT, CDR2 YYREEE (reference sequence). This CDR3 contains 16 residues.

CDR3 nucleotides: TGTGCCACCAGCAGAGATAGACAGGACTCCTACGAGCAGTACTTC. Its protein is CATSRDRQDSYEQYF. V gene TRBV15 combines with J gene TRBJ2-7, with D possibly being TRBD1 (6 bases). CDR3 length: 15 amino acids. The V end lost 0 bases, the J end lost 0 bases, and 9 bases lay between the germline ends. Germline CDR1 reads LNHNV; CDR2 reads YYDKDF (reference sequence). Full variable domain (rest looked up from reference TRBV15 and TRBJ2-7): DAMVIQNPRYQVTQFGKPVTLSCSQTLNHNVMYWYQQKSSQAPKLLFHYYDKDFNNEADTPDNFQSRRPNTSFCFLDIRSPGLGDTAMYLCATSRDRQDSYEQYFGPGTRLTVT.

This clone came up a few times. In nucleotides, the CDR3 is TGTGCCAGCAGCTTATCAGGCGTCATTTCGAACACTGAAGCTTTCTTT. Residues: CASSLSGVISNTEAFF. The gene calls are TRBV11-2 and TRBJ1-1; D remains unclear. The germline V gene has CDR1 SGHAT and CDR2 FQNNGV. This CDR3 has 16 residues. Trimming took off 2 bases at V and 1 base at J, with 14 bases between the two ends.

This chain links TRBV12-5 with TRBJ2-7; 9 bases line up with TRBD1. Germline CDR1 LGHNT, CDR2 FRNRAP. Germline trimming cut 7 bases from V and 4 bases from J; bases unmatched to any gene: 14. The CDR3 is 16 residues long. As DNA, the CDR3 is TGTGCTAGTGACCTCACAGGGGGCGGCGGAGGGTACGAGCAGTACTTC. Residues: CASDLTGGGGGYEQYF.

V is TRBV6-4 and J is TRBJ2-1; 10 bases are shared with TRBD1. Germline CDR1 is MRHNA and CDR2 is SNTAGT. This CDR3 region has 15 residues. The ends lost 2 bases at V and 7 bases at J; junction bases unmatched: 5. As DNA, the CDR3 is TGTGCCAGCAGTGACGGGGACAGGGGAGTAAATGAGCAGTTCTTC. It encodes CASSDGDRGVNEQFF.

This rearrangement joins TRBV7-9 to TRBJ2-5, with 10 bases fitting TRBD1. Germline lookup yields CDR1 SEHNR and CDR2 FQNEAQ (reference sequence). With 4 bases clipped from V and 4 bases from J, the junction kept 6 bases outside the gene matches. CDR3 size: 15 residues. The CDR3: CASSSGTGEGETQYF. CDR3 bases: TGTGCCAGCAGCTCCGGGACAGGGGAAGGAGAGACCCAGTACTTC.